This TCR beta chain was obtained from a study of blood T cells in healthy people across ages. Then a second PCR, running about 6 to 11 cycles, was carried out with a sample-barcoded 5' primer and a J-beta primer mix. Every sample returned 2.5 million or more CDR3-containing paired-end reads. One entry per CDR3 protein, called by TCRdb with MiXCR from the 5' RACE reads. The data contain about 1 million distinct CDR3 sequences, 45% of them seen just once; the ten biggest clones take up under 20%. Only a few counts were recorded for this clonotype. The antigen is unknown. The CDR3 covers 11 residues. Extracted total RNA amounted to at least 5.5 micrograms for each sample. General study results and limits: The recorded TCR beta diversity per million T cells decreased in a roughly linear manner with age. The long-lived group displayed more naive CD4+ cells, plus higher diversity, than the aged donors did.

This receptor was taken from a woman aged 60-75 years in good health. The source material was blood. The V and J genes are TRBV21-1 and TRBJ1-4; the D call TRBD1 from the table was never checked on the DNA. TRBV21-1 is a documented pseudogene. The CDR3 sequence is CASSPWGKLFF. The CDR3 nucleotides are TGTGCCAGCAGCCCCTGGGGAAAACTGTTTTTT.